The 20 T cell receptor beta chains listed next were all sequenced from one sample in a study of blood T cells in healthy people across ages. Primers used in a second PCR of about 7 to 12 cycles were a sample-barcoded 5' primer and a J-beta primer mix. MiXCR, applied by TCRdb to the 5' RACE reads, yields one record per CDR3 protein. Of over 1,300,000 distinct CDR3 sequences in the sample, 59% were seen once. The specimen was blood. Receptors originate from a man younger than 30 in good health.

V and J are TRBV7-2 and TRBJ2-3; D is uncertain. Trimming cost V 1 base and J 5 bases, with 10 bases left between them. CDR1 is SGHTA, CDR2 FQGNSA, per germline. This CDR3 has 14 residues. The CDR3 region is CASSLEVVLDTQYF. The CDR3 DNA sequence: TGTGCCAGCAGCTTAGAGGTGGTCCTAGATACGCAGTATTTT.

This clonotype was observed a handful of times. V and J are TRBV10-3 and TRBJ2-1, with D possibly TRBD1 on 5 matching bases. Per the germline V gene, CDR1 is ENHRY and CDR2 is SYGVKD. The germline V and J ends were trimmed by 6 bases and 0 bases, with 15 bases remaining between them. CDR3 length: 16 amino acids. Written as DNA, the CDR3 is TGTGCCATCAGGCCCGGACAATTGAGCTCCTACAATGAGCAGTTCTTC. Translated, it gives CAIRPGQLSSYNEQFF.

V is TRBV11-1 and J is TRBJ2-1; TRBD1 might be the D (6 bases). V lost 7 bases and J lost 3, with 19 bases in between. The CDR3 length is 16 residues. Germline V gene data show CDR1 as SGHAT and CDR2 as FQDESV (reference sequence). In DNA form, the CDR3 reads TGTGCCAGCACCAAAACAACAGGGATGAACTACAATGAGCAGTTCTTC. This sequence encodes CASTKTTGMNYNEQFF. Filled out from reference TRBV11-1 and TRBJ2-1, the complete variable domain reads EAEVAQSPRYKITEKSQAVAFWCDPISGHATLYWYRQILGQGPELLVQFQDESVVDDSQLPKDRFSAERLKGVDSTLKIQPAELGDSAMYLCASTKTTGMNYNEQFFGPGTRLTVL.

A few counts support this clonotype. The chain employs TRBV4-1 and TRBJ2-2; 8 bases match TRBD1. J lost 1 base, V lost 2 bases, and 6 bases had no gene match. Germline V gives CDR1 MGHRA, CDR2 YSYEKL. There are 17 residues in the CDR3. CDR3 nucleotide sequence: TGCGCCAGCAGCCAATCGCAGGGGGCTTTGAACACCGGGGAGCTGTTTTTT. Protein: CASSQSQGALNTGELFF.

The chain links TRBV7-9 to TRBJ1-2; D is unresolved. Trimming shortened V by 5 bases and J by 1 base, and 11 bases separated the two germline ends. The CDR3 contains 14 residues. From germline, CDR1 is SEHNR and CDR2 FQNEAQ (reference sequence). The chain's CDR3 is CASSPPAFNYGYTF. The DNA of the CDR3 is TGTGCCAGCAGCCCCCCGGCATTTAACTATGGCTACACCTTC.

The V and J genes are TRBV7-6 and TRBJ2-3; 8 nucleotides match TRBD2. The J segment lost 2 bases and the V segment lost 5 bases, leaving 6 bases of the junction unmatched. There are 15 residues in the CDR3. CDR1 SGHVS and CDR2 FNYEAQ come from the germline V gene. The CDR3 coding sequence is TGTGCCAGCAGCGAAAGCGGGAGCCTCACAGATACGCAGTATTTT. It translates to CASSESGSLTDTQYF.

This clonotype has more than one count but fewer than ten. The chain has TRBV20-1 and TRBJ2-1; D gene uncertain. Between the trimmed V and J ends, which lost 6 bases and 8 bases, there was a span of 17 bases. Germline V gene data show CDR1 as DFQATT and CDR2 as SNEGSKA (reference sequence). The CDR3 has 13 residues. CDR3 DNA sequence: TGCAGTGCACACCTGATGGGTTGGGATGAGCAGTTCTTC. Protein: CSAHLMGWDEQFF.

The genes are TRBV5-1 and TRBJ1-2, with TRBD1 as a possible D gene (5 bases). The CDR3 extends over 15 amino acids. Trimming stripped 4 bases from V and 1 base from J, with 14 bases between. Germline loops: CDR1 SGHRS, CDR2 YFSETQ. In nucleotides, the CDR3 is TGCGCCAGCAGCCCGGGACCGTCCGGTAACTATGGCTACACCTTC. Translated, it gives CASSPGPSGNYGYTF.

The chain couples TRBV5-6 to TRBJ2-4; possible D gene TRBD1, 5 bases. In germline, CDR1 is SGHDT, CDR2 YYEEEE. V lost 4 bases and J lost 6, with 11 bases in between. This CDR3 has 13 amino acids. The CDR3 DNA follows: TGTGCCAGCAGCCAAACCCAGGGAAACATTCAGTACTTC. The encoded protein is CASSQTQGNIQYF.

This clonotype turned up a few times. The chain uses TRBV27 and TRBJ2-7; no clear D gene. This CDR3 is 13 amino acids long. Germline values: CDR1 MNHEY, CDR2 SMNVEV (reference sequence). V gave up 3 bases and J gave up 3 bases, with 9 bases separating them. CDR3 DNA sequence: TGTGCCAGCAGTTTCTCGCCAAACTACGAGCAGTACTTC. Translation: CASSFSPNYEQYF.

The chain employs TRBV14 and TRBJ2-7; 8 nucleotides match TRBD1. Germline trimming cut 6 bases from V and 3 bases from J; bases unmatched to any gene: 10. Germline V gene sequence: CDR1 SGHDN, CDR2 FVKESK. This CDR3 has 15 amino acids. CDR3 residues: CASSPTRGPGYEQYF. The DNA for the CDR3 is TGTGCCAGCAGTCCCACCAGGGGGCCAGGCTACGAGCAGTACTTC. The full variable domain, rest sourced from reference TRBV14 and TRBJ2-7, is EAGVTQFPSHSVIEKGQTVTLRCDPISGHDNLYWYRRVMGKEIKFLLHFVKESKQDESGMPNNRFLAERTGGTYSTLKVQPAELEDSGVYFCASSPTRGPGYEQYFGPGTRLTVT.

This clonotype turned up a few times. The chain combines TRBV12-3 or TRBV12-4 with TRBJ2-4; 8 bases are shared with TRBD2. The V gene end was trimmed by 6 bases and the J gene end by 3 bases; junction bases not matched to a gene: 13. The CDR3 has 17 residues. CDR3: CASSPDFGRGYKNIQYF. In nucleotides, the CDR3 is TGTGCCAGCAGCCCCGACTTCGGGAGGGGTTACAAAAACATTCAGTACTTC.

The rearrangement uses TRBV27 and TRBJ2-7; D gene uncertain. CDR3 size: 13 residues. V was clipped by 6 bases and J by 2 bases, with 11 bases between them. From germline, CDR1 is MNHEY and CDR2 SMNVEV (reference sequence). The CDR3 loop is CASSILATYEQYF. The CDR3 DNA sequence: TGTGCCAGCAGCATCCTTGCTACCTACGAGCAGTACTTC.

V usage is TRBV7-2 and J usage is TRBJ2-7, with 8 bases fitting TRBD1. Germline V CDR1 and CDR2: SGHTA, FQGNSA. This CDR3 is 15 amino acids long. The J segment lost 1 base and the V segment lost 5 bases, leaving 7 bases of the junction unmatched. Written as DNA, the CDR3 is TGTGCCAGCAGCGAAGGACAGGGCTGGTCCTACGAGCAGTACTTC. The encoded protein is CASSEGQGWSYEQYF. Supplemented by reference TRBV7-2 and TRBJ2-7, the full variable domain reads GAGVSQSPSNKVTEKGKDVELRCDPISGHTALYWYRQSLGQGLEFLIYFQGNSAPDKSGLPSDRFSAERTGGSVSTLTIQRTQQEDSAVYLCASSEGQGWSYEQYFGPGTRLTVT.

This clonotype was picked up a small number of times. The CDR3 bases are TGCGCCAGCAGCCAAGATGCACCCGGACACTTAGGAGGCTACACCTTC. It codes for CASSQDAPGHLGGYTF. The gene calls are TRBV4-3 and TRBJ1-2; perhaps TRBD1 as D (5 bases). There are 16 residues in the CDR3. Trimming pared 0 bases from V and 8 bases from J, leaving 19 bases between. The V gene's germline CDR1 is LGHNA and CDR2 YSLEER.

The genes are TRBV7-2 and TRBJ2-4, with D possibly TRBD1 on 6 matching bases. Judging by the DNA end, TRBJ2-7 fits better; the J call may be wrong. The CDR3 length is 15 residues. Per germline, CDR1 SGHTA and CDR2 FQGNSA. The CDR3 DNA is TGTGCCAGCAGCTCCGGACAGTTGTTGTCCTACGAGCAGTACTTC. Translation gives CASSSGQLLSYEQYF.

This clonotype was picked up many times. Mismatch with germline at one junction end may stem from a read error. This rearrangement joins TRBV5-1 to TRBJ2-3, with TRBD1 identical over 7 bases. This CDR3 region has 14 residues. Per germline, CDR1 SGHRS and CDR2 YFSETQ. The CDR3 loop is CASSSGQGTDTQYF. As DNA, the CDR3 is TGTGCCAGCAGCTCCGGACAGGGCACAGATACGCAGTATTTT. Together with reference TRBV5-1 and TRBJ2-3, the CDR3 gives the full variable domain: KAGVTQTPRYLIKTRGQQVTLSCSPISGHRSVSWYQQTPGQGLQFLFEYFSETQRNKGNFPGRFSGRQFSNSRSEMNVSTLELGDSALYLCASSSGQGTDTQYFGPGTRLTVL.

This chain links TRBV29-1 with TRBJ2-4; 9 bases fit TRBD1. Per the germline V gene, CDR1 is SQVTM and CDR2 is ANQGSEA. The length of the CDR3 is 12 residues. The junction had 8 bases not matched to a gene; V was cut back by 4 bases and J by 13 bases. CDR3 DNA sequence: TGCAGCGTTGTGACAGGGGGTTGGGAGCAGTACTTC. This gives the protein CSVVTGGWEQYF.

V gene TRBV7-6 combines with J gene TRBJ1-1; 7 bases line up with TRBD1. Per the germline V gene, CDR1 is SGHVS and CDR2 is FNYEAQ. The length of the CDR3 is 15 residues. J lost 2 bases, V lost 5 bases, and 8 bases had no gene match. CDR3 residues: CASSPGTVSNTEAFF. For the CDR3, the DNA is TGTGCCAGCAGCCCAGGGACAGTCTCAAACACTGAAGCTTTCTTT. Variable domain in full (rest from reference TRBV7-6 and TRBJ1-1): GAGVSQSPRYKVTKRGQDVALRCDPISGHVSLYWYRQALGQGPEFLTYFNYEAQQDKSGLPNDRFSAERPEGSISTLTIQRTEQRDSAMYRCASSPGTVSNTEAFFGQGTRLTVV.

The V gene is TRBV2, the J gene TRBJ2-7; D tentatively reads TRBD1 or TRBD2 (5 bases each). Trimming removed 3 bases from V and 1 base from J, with 16 bases in between. The CDR3 has 16 residues. The germline V gene encodes CDR1 SNHLY and CDR2 FYNNEI. The CDR3, as DNA: TGTGCCAGCAGTGATCGGGGCGCACAGATATCCTACGAGCAGTACTTC. This encodes CASSDRGAQISYEQYF. Full variable domain (rest looked up from reference TRBV2 and TRBJ2-7): EPEVTQTPSHQVTQMGQEVILRCVPISNHLYFYWYRQILGQKVEFLVSFYNNEISEKSEIFDDQFSVERPDGSNFTLKIRSTKLEDSAMYFCASSDRGAQISYEQYFGPGTRLTVT.